Below are 8 T cell receptor beta chains sequenced from a single sample in a study of blood T cell repertoires in COVID-19. Assay: immunoSEQ multiplex PCR; the TCRdb copy retains only in-frame clones and omits some. The data show more than 200,000 clones, about nine tenths seen once. The sample was PBMCs or T cells enriched from blood (not recorded which). These receptors all stem from a man in his thirties or forties in a cohort exposed to, infected with or recovered from COVID-19 (not recorded which).

The chain couples TRBV4-3 to TRBJ1-4; D ambiguous. Germline V gene data show CDR1 as LGHNA and CDR2 as YSLEER. Trimming pared 4 bases from V and 0 bases from J, leaving 9 bases between. The CDR3 loop spans 15 amino acids. The CDR3 sequence is CASSRNEATNEKLFF. In nucleotides, the CDR3 is TGCGCCAGCAGCCGCAATGAGGCAACTAATGAAAAACTGTTTTTT.

The chain has TRBV28 and TRBJ1-2, with a possible D match to TRBD1 (5 bases). CDR1 is MDHEN and CDR2 is SYDVKM in the germline V gene. V lost 6 bases to trimming and J lost 4 bases, with 12 bases between them. CDR3 length: 13 amino acids. The chain's CDR3 is CASSPRQTYGYTF. DNA for the CDR3: TGTGCCAGCAGCCCGCGACAGACCTATGGCTACACCTTC.

V usage is TRBV7-6 and J usage is TRBJ2-1; a possible D gene is TRBD1 (5 bases). Trimming pared 4 bases from V and 3 bases from J, leaving 13 bases between. The V gene's germline CDR1 is SGHVS and CDR2 FNYEAQ. The CDR3 totals 15 residues. The CDR3 spells CASSSGPDRYNEQFF. The CDR3 DNA reads TGTGCCAGCAGCTCAGGGCCCGACCGCTACAATGAGCAGTTCTTC.

Concerning this clone: One end of the junction does not line up with germline, which may come from a read error. The chain couples TRBV20-1 to TRBJ1-1; D is undetermined. The length of the CDR3 is 11 residues. Germline V gene lookup returns CDR1 DFQATT and CDR2 SNEGSKA (reference sequence). The CDR3 region is CSARAGFEAFF. CDR3 nucleotide sequence: TGCAGTGCCAGAGCGGGGTTTGAAGCTTTCTTT.

The DNA for the CDR3 is TGTGCCACCAGCAGAGATCGGGGAACCGGGGAGCTGTTTTTT. Encoded protein: CATSRDRGTGELFF. The V gene is TRBV15, the J gene TRBJ2-2, with D tentatively TRBD2 (5 bases). The CDR3 length is 14 residues. Germline V CDR1 and CDR2: LNHNV, YYDKDF (reference sequence). Trimming took off 0 bases at V and 5 bases at J, with 7 bases between the two ends.

This chain links TRBV6-2 or TRBV6-3 with TRBJ2-1; TRBD2 agrees at 11 bases. Germline CDR1 reads MNHEY; CDR2 reads SVGEGT. This CDR3 has 14 amino acids. Trimming took 4 bases from V and 7 from J; bases not matched to a gene: 3. The CDR3 loop reads CASSWLAGGNEQFF. As DNA, the CDR3 is TGTGCCAGCAGTTGGCTAGCGGGAGGTAATGAGCAGTTCTTC.

This chain connects TRBV11-2 to TRBJ1-3, with D uncertain. Germline assignment: CDR1 SGHAT and CDR2 FQNNGV. There are 14 residues in the CDR3. V gave up 1 base and J gave up 2 bases, with 6 bases separating them. CDR3 sequence: CASSLGSTGNTIYF. The CDR3 bases are TGTGCCAGCAGCTTAGGTAGCACTGGAAACACCATATATTTT.

The chain is built from TRBV5-4 and TRBJ1-2; 9 bases are shared with TRBD1. Looked up from germline, CDR1 is SGHNT and CDR2 is YYREEE (reference sequence). The CDR3 contains 15 residues. After removal of 3 bases from V and 4 bases from J, the junction contained 7 bases not matched to a gene. CDR3 DNA sequence: TGTGCCAGCAGCTGGTCTGGACAGGGGACCTATGGCTACACCTTC. Encoded protein: CASSWSGQGTYGYTF.